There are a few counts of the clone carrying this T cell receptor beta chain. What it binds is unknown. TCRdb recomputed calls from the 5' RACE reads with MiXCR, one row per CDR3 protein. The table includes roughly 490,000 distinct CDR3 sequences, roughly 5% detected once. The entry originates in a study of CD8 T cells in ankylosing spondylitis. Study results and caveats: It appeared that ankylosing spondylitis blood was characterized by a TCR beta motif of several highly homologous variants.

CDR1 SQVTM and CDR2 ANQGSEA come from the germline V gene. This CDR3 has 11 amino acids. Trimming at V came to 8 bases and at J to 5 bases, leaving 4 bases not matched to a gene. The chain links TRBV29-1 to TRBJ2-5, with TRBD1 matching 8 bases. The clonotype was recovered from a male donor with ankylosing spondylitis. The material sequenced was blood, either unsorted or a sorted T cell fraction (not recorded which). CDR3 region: CSPRDRETQYF. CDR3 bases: TGCAGCCCCAGGGACAGGGAGACCCAGTACTTC. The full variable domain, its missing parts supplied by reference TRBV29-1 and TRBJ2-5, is SAVISQKPSRDICQRGTSLTIQCQVDSQVTMMFWYRQQPGQSLTLIATANQGSEATYESGFVIDKFPISRPNLTFSTLTVSNMSPEDSSIYLCSPRDRETQYFGPGTRLLVL.